This T cell receptor (beta chain) was profiled in a study of T cells in Graves' hyperthyroidism and ophthalmopathy. Looking at the study overall: It was at initial diagnosis, before any treatment, that peripheral blood was collected.

Whole-study findings and limits: Ophthalmopathy cases were set apart from stable hyperthyroidism by a 13 V-J model. Most thyroid clonotypes expanded above 0.001 appeared in blood too.

The CDR3 is made up of 17 amino acids. Trimming cost V 4 bases and J 6 bases; bases outside gene matches: 9. The V gene's germline CDR1 is SGHRS and CDR2 YFSETQ. TCR beta CDR3 regions were amplified from RNA transcripts. First-round RT-PCR of the TCR CDR3 relied on the HTBI primer set. TCRdb re-called the multiplex PCR reads through MiXCR, storing one row per CDR3 protein. The sample consists of around 440,000 distinct CDR3 sequences, around a sixth of them appearing once. PBMCs were sourced from roughly 9.7 ml fresh peripheral blood. This clonotype was recorded many times. Its antigen is as yet unknown.

This receptor was obtained from a woman under 30 with Graves' hyperthyroidism. The chain uses TRBV5-1 and TRBJ2-1, with 14 bases that match TRBD2. Sample: blood. The CDR3 DNA follows: TGCGCCAGCAGCCTCCGACTAGCGGGAGGGCCTGGCAATGAGCAGTTCTTC. Translating it yields CASSLRLAGGPGNEQFF.